These 29 T cell receptor beta chains were all obtained from the same sample, sequenced in a study of OX40 agonist ivuxolimab in advanced cancers. Clones were read by immunoSEQ multiplex PCR, and TCRdb kept only the in-frame ones, dropping some. The sample records tens of thousands of clones, approximately 80% being singletons. The sequencing used CD4+ or CD8+ T cells sorted from blood, collected in a trial of the OX40 agonist ivuxolimab. These receptors all stem from an adult with an advanced solid tumor such as melanoma, head and neck, liver or kidney cancer.

The chain carries TRBV5-6 and TRBJ1-1, with TRBD1 matching over 9 bases. Germline assignment: CDR1 SGHDT and CDR2 YYEEEE. The CDR3 loop spans 16 amino acids. Unmatched junction bases numbered 12, after V lost 4 bases and J lost 5 bases. Here the CDR3 DNA reads TGTGCCAGCAGCGCGGGACAGGGCTGGAGGGGAACTGAAGCTTTCTTT. Amino acids: CASSAGQGWRGTEAFF.

This clone was found a few times. V is TRBV2 and J is TRBJ2-3; tentative D call: TRBD2 (6 bases). This CDR3 is 14 amino acids long. Germline CDR1 reads SNHLY; CDR2 reads FYNNEI. Trimming pared 4 bases from V and 6 bases from J, leaving 14 bases between. Written as DNA, the CDR3 is TGTGCCAGCAGTGGGGTGGGAGGAGGTGATACGCAGTATTTT. Its protein is CASSGVGGGDTQYF.

The chain uses TRBV25-1 and TRBJ2-3; the D is unclear. This CDR3 contains 14 residues. Trimming left V 1 base short and J 6 bases short, with 11 bases between. CDR1 MGHDK and CDR2 SYGVNS come from the germline V gene. CDR3 loop: CASSEWSRSDTQYF. Here the CDR3 DNA reads TGTGCCAGCAGTGAATGGTCTCGCTCGGATACGCAGTATTTT.

The chain employs TRBV27 and TRBJ2-3, with 11 bases aligning to TRBD2. The CDR3 covers 12 residues. The trim removed 6 bases at V and 13 bases at J, leaving 6 bases unmatched. Per germline, CDR1 MNHEY and CDR2 SMNVEV (reference sequence). The CDR3 region has the DNA TGTGCCAGCAGACTGACTAGCGGGACCGAGTATTTT. Translated, it gives CASRLTSGTEYF.

This sequence joins TRBV10-1 and TRBJ2-1, with D possibly being TRBD2 (5 bases). Trimming stripped 5 bases from V and 6 bases from J, with 14 bases between. CDR1 and CDR2 from the germline V gene are WNHNN and SYGVQD (reference sequence). CDR3 length: 14 residues. DNA of the CDR3: TGCGCCAGCAGTCCAAGGGAGATCGGCAATGAGCAGTTCTTC. It translates to CASSPREIGNEQFF.

This clone was observed a handful of times. The chain combines TRBV14 with TRBJ2-3, with D unclear. Per the germline V gene, CDR1 is SGHDN and CDR2 is FVKESK. With 2 bases removed from V and 6 bases from J, the gap between germline ends came to 9 bases. The CDR3 consists of 13 residues. For the CDR3, the DNA is TGTGCCAGCAGCCAATCCCGGCGGGATACGCAGTATTTT. As protein: CASSQSRRDTQYF. The whole variable domain, remainder taken from reference TRBV14 and TRBJ2-3, is EAGVTQFPSHSVIEKGQTVTLRCDPISGHDNLYWYRRVMGKEIKFLLHFVKESKQDESGMPNNRFLAERTGGTYSTLKVQPAELEDSGVYFCASSQSRRDTQYFGPGTRLTVL.

The chain recombines TRBV6-5 with TRBJ1-1, with a possible D match to TRBD1 (5 bases). V lost 7 bases to trimming and J lost 1 base, with 10 bases between them. The CDR3 covers 13 residues. Germline CDR1 reads MNHEY; CDR2 reads SVGAGI. The CDR3 bases are TGTGCCAGCACCGCTACAGGGAACACTGAAGCTTTCTTT. Translated, it gives CASTATGNTEAFF.

The chain uses TRBV6-1 and TRBJ1-5; D is uncertain. This CDR3 is built from 15 residues. Germline-derived CDR1 and CDR2 are MNHNS and SASEGT. V lost 5 bases, J lost 3 bases, and 14 bases lay in between. In DNA, the CDR3 is TGTGCCAGCAGTCTCGAACCGGGCCCCAATCAGCCCCAGCATTTT. This translates into CASSLEPGPNQPQHF.

This CDR3 reads CASSFLGGIDEQFF. The CDR3 DNA is TGCGCCAGCAGCTTTTTAGGCGGGATTGATGAGCAGTTCTTC. The gene calls are TRBV5-1 and TRBJ2-1, with D tentatively TRBD2 (6 bases). The CDR3 consists of 14 residues. V was pared by 2 bases and J by 8 bases, with 14 bases between. Germline V gene data show CDR1 as SGHRS and CDR2 as YFSETQ.

This chain joins TRBV5-1 and TRBJ1-5; 9 bases match TRBD1. The CDR3 is 15 residues long. CDR1 SGHRS and CDR2 YFSETQ come from the germline V gene. The junction had 6 bases not matched to a gene; V was cut back by 4 bases and J by 4 bases. The CDR3 sequence is CASSPGTGSNQPQHF. CDR3 sequence (DNA): TGCGCCAGCAGCCCCGGGACAGGGTCGAATCAGCCCCAGCATTTT. The complete variable domain, with remaining parts taken from reference TRBV5-1 and TRBJ1-5, reads KAGVTQTPRYLIKTRGQQVTLSCSPISGHRSVSWYQQTPGQGLQFLFEYFSETQRNKGNFPGRFSGRQFSNSRSEMNVSTLELGDSALYLCASSPGTGSNQPQHFGDGTRLSIL.

The J gene is TRBJ2-2, the V gene TRBV6-1; D gene unclear. Germline V gene lookup returns CDR1 MNHNS and CDR2 SASEGT. V lost 2 bases, J lost 0 bases, and 7 bases lay in between. This CDR3 is built from 15 residues. This CDR3 reads CASSELAANTGELFF. CDR3 sequence (DNA): TGTGCCAGCAGTGAATTAGCCGCGAACACCGGGGAGCTGTTTTTT.

The V call is TRBV5-1, the J call TRBJ2-7; tentative D call: TRBD2 (5 bases). This CDR3 spans 12 amino acids. Looked up from germline, CDR1 is SGHRS and CDR2 is YFSETQ. With 1 base removed from V and 7 bases from J, the gap between germline ends came to 9 bases. The CDR3 spells CASSLTTKEQYF. DNA of the CDR3: TGCGCCAGCAGCTTGACGACTAAAGAGCAGTACTTC.

The CDR3 reads CASSQGRVPEQYF. As DNA, the CDR3 is TGCGCCAGCAGCCAAGGTCGAGTACCCGAGCAGTACTTC. The genes are TRBV4-3 and TRBJ2-7; D unresolved. The V gene's germline CDR1 is LGHNA and CDR2 YSLEER. V lost 1 base, J lost 6 bases, and 10 bases lay in between. The CDR3 contains 13 residues.

The rearrangement uses TRBV5-1 and TRBJ2-6; tentatively, D is TRBD1 (6 bases). This CDR3 contains 16 residues. Trimming removed 4 bases from V and 0 bases from J, with 11 bases in between. Germline CDR1 and CDR2: SGHRS and YFSETQ. In DNA, the CDR3 is TGCGCCAGCAGCCCAAGGACAGCCTCTGGGGCCAACGTCCTGACTTTC. It specifies CASSPRTASGANVLTF. The full variable domain, rest sourced from reference TRBV5-1 and TRBJ2-6, is KAGVTQTPRYLIKTRGQQVTLSCSPISGHRSVSWYQQTPGQGLQFLFEYFSETQRNKGNFPGRFSGRQFSNSRSEMNVSTLELGDSALYLCASSPRTASGANVLTFGAGSRLTVL.

This clone occurred once. Here the CDR3 omits its conserved ending phenylalanine or tryptophan, so a read error is the likely source. The rearrangement links TRBV5-1 to TRBJ1-2; 9 bases match TRBD1. This CDR3 contains 13 residues. Per the germline V gene, CDR1 is SGHRS and CDR2 is YFSETQ. V was pared by 0 bases and J by 8 bases, with 2 bases of the junction left unmatched. The DNA for the CDR3 is TGCGCCAGCAGCTTGGGACAGGGGGAAGGCTACACCCTC. This gives the protein CASSLGQGEGYTL.

This chain joins TRBV5-4 and TRBJ2-7; weak D call: TRBD2 (6 bases). Between the trimmed V and J ends, which lost 4 bases and 3 bases, there was a span of 23 bases. The germline gives CDR1 SGHNT, CDR2 YYREEE (reference sequence). This CDR3 comprises 17 residues. CDR3 in DNA: TGTGCCAGCAGCCAAAAACCGGGCGGGAATGCCAACTACGAGCAGTACGTC. Translating gives CASSQKPGGNANYEQYV.

In regard to this clone: Germline and junction disagree at one end, which may indicate a read error. DNA for the CDR3: TGTGCCGGCAGCAGTGGGATAGTTAGGGAATATGGCTACACCTTC. Encoded protein: CAGSSGIVREYGYTF. The gene calls are TRBV7-2 and TRBJ1-2; D is unclear. The CDR3 covers 15 residues. Germline V gene sequence: CDR1 SGHTA, CDR2 FQGNSA.

This chain uses TRBV7-3 with TRBJ2-3; TRBD1 is a possible D gene (5 bases). This CDR3 is 15 amino acids long. Germline CDR1 is SGHTA and CDR2 is FQGTGA. V was trimmed by 5 bases and J by 11 bases, leaving 23 bases between them. The CDR3 protein is CASSPWGVSSSMQYF. CDR3 nucleotides: TGTGCCAGCAGCCCCTGGGGCGTTAGTAGTTCGATGCAGTATTTT.

This chain joins TRBV6-6 and TRBJ2-2; 8 bases are a match to TRBD1. The CDR3 totals 15 residues. Germline assignment: CDR1 MNHNY and CDR2 SVGAGI (reference sequence). V gave up 5 bases and J gave up 2 bases; unmatched junction bases: 4. In DNA form, the CDR3 reads TGTGCCAGCAGTGACACAGGGGGTAACACCGGGGAGCTGTTTTTT. Translation: CASSDTGGNTGELFF.

Comments on this clone: The sample contains more than one DNA sequence encoding this CDR3. This chain uses TRBV5-4 with TRBJ1-1; 7 bases agree with TRBD1. Trimming removed 4 bases from V and 0 bases from J; junction bases left unmatched: 3. This CDR3 is built from 14 residues. Germline V lookup: CDR1 SGHNT, CDR2 YYREEE (reference sequence). The CDR3 sequence: CASSRDRMNTEAFF. In nucleotides, the CDR3 is TGTGCCAGCAGCCGGGACAGAATGAACACTGAAGCTTTCTTT.

This sequence joins TRBV2 and TRBJ2-7; D not certain. Germline-derived CDR1 and CDR2 are SNHLY and FYNNEI. CDR3 length: 12 residues. Trimming removed 10 bases from V and 1 base from J, with 11 bases in between. In DNA, the CDR3 is TGTGCCACCTCGTGGGATTCCTACGAGCAGTACGTC. Translated, it gives CATSWDSYEQYV.

V is TRBV4-2 and J is TRBJ2-5; D ambiguous. Germline V CDR1 and CDR2: LGHNA, YNFKEQ. Trimming took off 0 bases at V and 2 bases at J, with 10 bases between the two ends. The CDR3 is 15 residues long. CDR3 DNA: TGTGCCAGCAGCCAAGACGAAACAGAACAAGAGACCCAGTACTTC. The encoded protein is CASSQDETEQETQYF.

The V and J genes are TRBV5-1 and TRBJ1-1; 11 positions match TRBD1. V lost 5 bases, J lost 4 bases, and 7 bases stayed unmatched. CDR1 and CDR2 from the germline V gene are SGHRS and YFSETQ. The CDR3 consists of 15 residues. The DNA of the CDR3 is TGCGCCAGCAGTCGGACCGGGACAGGGGGCACTGAAGCTTTCTTT. Protein sequence: CASSRTGTGGTEAFF.

The chain uses TRBV10-2 and TRBJ2-1; D is unresolved. Trimming removed 3 bases at V and 1 base at J, with 10 bases between. There are 15 residues in the CDR3. Germline CDR1 WSHSY, CDR2 SAAADI. CDR3 residues: CASSDYVWSYNEQFF. In nucleotides, the CDR3 is TGCGCCAGCAGTGACTACGTATGGTCCTACAATGAGCAGTTCTTC.

This rearrangement joins TRBV7-8 to TRBJ2-7, with D maybe TRBD2 (6 bases). The germline V gene has CDR1 SGHVS and CDR2 FQNEAQ. Trimming left V 1 base short and J 6 bases short, with 16 bases between. The CDR3 has 15 residues. CDR3 protein: CASSLVVGGIGEQYV. Written as DNA, the CDR3 is TGTGCCAGCAGCTTAGTCGTGGGAGGAATTGGCGAGCAGTACGTC.

The V call is TRBV5-6, the J call TRBJ1-2; no firm D call. The CDR3 covers 14 residues. Trimming left V 4 bases short and J 4 bases short, with 14 bases between. Per the germline V gene, CDR1 is SGHDT and CDR2 is YYEEEE. CDR3 amino acids: CASSPETKIYGYTF. CDR3 bases: TGTGCCAGCAGCCCGGAGACAAAAATCTATGGCTACACCTTC. Variable domain in full (rest from reference TRBV5-6 and TRBJ1-2): DAGVTQSPTHLIKTRGQQVTLRCSPKSGHDTVSWYQQALGQGPQFIFQYYEEEERQRGNFPDRFSGHQFPNYSSELNVNALLLGDSALYLCASSPETKIYGYTFGSGTRLTVV.

V usage is TRBV5-1 and J usage is TRBJ2-1; the match to TRBD2 covers 14 bases. Germline lookup yields CDR1 SGHRS and CDR2 YFSETQ. V trimming: 0 bases; J trimming: 10 bases; junction bases outside the gene matches: 6. There are 16 residues in the CDR3. CDR3 sequence: CASSLAGLAGGNEQFF. The CDR3 DNA is TGCGCCAGCAGCTTGGCCGGACTAGCGGGGGGTAACGAGCAGTTCTTC. Full variable domain (remainder filled in from reference TRBV5-1 and TRBJ2-1): KAGVTQTPRYLIKTRGQQVTLSCSPISGHRSVSWYQQTPGQGLQFLFEYFSETQRNKGNFPGRFSGRQFSNSRSEMNVSTLELGDSALYLCASSLAGLAGGNEQFFGPGTRLTVL.

This chain connects TRBV7-4 to TRBJ2-7, with D tentatively TRBD2 (6 bases). Per the germline V gene, CDR1 is SGHVT and CDR2 is SQSDAQ. This CDR3 has 15 residues. Deletions cut 4 bases from V and 5 bases from J, with 18 bases between. This CDR3 reads CASSSKGLLGDEQYV. DNA of the CDR3: TGTGCCAGCAGCTCGAAGGGACTTTTGGGCGACGAGCAGTACGTC.

Here the CDR3 reads CAWSLQGGNEQFF. Here the CDR3 DNA reads TGTGCCTGGAGCCTACAGGGTGGCAATGAGCAGTTCTTC. The rearrangement links TRBV30 to TRBJ2-1, with a weak D call TRBD1 (6 bases). V shed 3 bases and J shed 6 bases, with 12 bases lying between them. Germline CDR1 GTSNPN, CDR2 SVGIG (reference sequence). The CDR3 is 13 amino acids.